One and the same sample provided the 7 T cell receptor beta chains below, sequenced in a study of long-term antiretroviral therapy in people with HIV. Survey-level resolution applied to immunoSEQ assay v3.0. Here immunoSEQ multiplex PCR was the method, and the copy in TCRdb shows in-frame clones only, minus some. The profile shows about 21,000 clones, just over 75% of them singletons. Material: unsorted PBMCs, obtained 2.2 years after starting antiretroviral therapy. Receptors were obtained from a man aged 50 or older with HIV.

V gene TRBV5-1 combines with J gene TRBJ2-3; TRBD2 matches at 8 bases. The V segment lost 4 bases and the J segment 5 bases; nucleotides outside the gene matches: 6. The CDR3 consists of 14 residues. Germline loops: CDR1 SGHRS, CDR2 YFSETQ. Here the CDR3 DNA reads TGCGCCAGCAGCATCGGGGGGGCGGGAGATACGCAGTATTTT. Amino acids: CASSIGGAGDTQYF. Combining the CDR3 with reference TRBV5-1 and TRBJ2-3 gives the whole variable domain KAGVTQTPRYLIKTRGQQVTLSCSPISGHRSVSWYQQTPGQGLQFLFEYFSETQRNKGNFPGRFSGRQFSNSRSEMNVSTLELGDSALYLCASSIGGAGDTQYFGPGTRLTVL.

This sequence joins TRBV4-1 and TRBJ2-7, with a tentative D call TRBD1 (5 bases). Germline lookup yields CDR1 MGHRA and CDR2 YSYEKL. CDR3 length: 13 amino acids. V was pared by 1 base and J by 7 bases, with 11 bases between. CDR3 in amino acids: CASSQVLGPEQYF. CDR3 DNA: TGCGCCAGCAGCCAAGTACTGGGGCCGGAGCAGTACTTC.

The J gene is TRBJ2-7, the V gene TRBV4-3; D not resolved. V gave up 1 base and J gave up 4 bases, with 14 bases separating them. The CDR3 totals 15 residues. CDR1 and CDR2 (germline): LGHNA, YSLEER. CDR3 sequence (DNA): TGCGCCAGCAGCCAAGGGACCACAAGGCGGTACGAGCAGTACTTC. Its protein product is CASSQGTTRRYEQYF.

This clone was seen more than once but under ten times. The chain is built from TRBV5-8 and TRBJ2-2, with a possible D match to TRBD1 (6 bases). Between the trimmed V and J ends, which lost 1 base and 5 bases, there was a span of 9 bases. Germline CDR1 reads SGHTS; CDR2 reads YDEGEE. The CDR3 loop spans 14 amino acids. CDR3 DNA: TGTGCCAGCAGCTTGATGGGGGCTACCGGGGAGCTGTTTTTT. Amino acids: CASSLMGATGELFF.

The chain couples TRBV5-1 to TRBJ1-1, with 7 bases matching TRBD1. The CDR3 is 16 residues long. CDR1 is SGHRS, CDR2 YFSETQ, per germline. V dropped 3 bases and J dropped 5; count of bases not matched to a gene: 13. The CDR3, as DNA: TGCGCCAGCAGCTCGGGAGACGGCAGGGGGAAAACTGAAGCTTTCTTT. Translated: CASSSGDGRGKTEAFF.

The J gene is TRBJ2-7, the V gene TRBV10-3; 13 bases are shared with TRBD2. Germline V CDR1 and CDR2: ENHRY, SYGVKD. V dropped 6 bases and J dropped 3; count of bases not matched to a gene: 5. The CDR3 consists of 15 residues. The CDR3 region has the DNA TGTGCCATCAGCGCTACTAGCGGGAGGGGCTACGAGCAGTACTTC. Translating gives CAISATSGRGYEQYF.

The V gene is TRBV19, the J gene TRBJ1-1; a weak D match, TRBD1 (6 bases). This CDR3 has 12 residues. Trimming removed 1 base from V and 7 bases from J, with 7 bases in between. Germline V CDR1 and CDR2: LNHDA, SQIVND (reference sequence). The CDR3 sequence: CASSIGTVEAFF. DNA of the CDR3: TGTGCCAGTAGTATAGGGACAGTTGAAGCTTTCTTT.